The 28 T cell receptor beta chains below all came from one sample that was sequenced in a study of T cells in tumors after PD-1 blockade. Profiled with immunoSEQ multiplex PCR; TCRdb holds only in-frame clones, not every one. The sample shows about 33,000 clones, 78% of them seen only once. Here the sequenced sample was PBMCs, taken before anti-PD-1 treatment. These receptors were taken from a human donor with basal cell carcinoma.

The J gene is TRBJ1-1, the V gene TRBV6-6; D unclear. Germline CDR1 MNHNY, CDR2 SVGAGI (reference sequence). Trimming stripped 4 bases from V and 1 base from J, with 13 bases between. The CDR3 has 15 residues. CDR3 bases: TGTGCCAGCAGTTCGGGGAGAGGCGGGAACACTGAAGCTTTCTTT. Protein product: CASSSGRGGNTEAFF.

This clone has more than one count but fewer than ten. The chain joins TRBV19 to TRBJ2-2, with D maybe TRBD2 (5 bases). The V end lost 5 bases, the J end lost 3 bases, and 7 bases lay between the germline ends. Germline V gene lookup returns CDR1 LNHDA and CDR2 SQIVND (reference sequence). There are 13 residues in the CDR3. DNA of the CDR3: TGTGCCAGTAGTGCGGGCTACACCGGGGAGCTGTTTTTT. Translated, it gives CASSAGYTGELFF.

As DNA, the CDR3 is TGTGCCAGCAGCTTGCGGGGAGATTACAACACCGGGGAGCTGTTTTTT. It specifies CASSLRGDYNTGELFF. This chain uses TRBV5-5 with TRBJ2-2; TRBD2 might be the D (5 bases). The CDR3 extends over 16 amino acids. The V gene's germline CDR1 is SGHKS and CDR2 YYEKEE (reference sequence). Trimming stripped 1 base from V and 2 bases from J, with 12 bases between.

The rearrangement links TRBV19 to TRBJ2-2; the D is unclear. V dropped 0 bases and J dropped 5 bases, with 10 bases sitting between them. Germline V CDR1 and CDR2: LNHDA, SQIVND (reference sequence). CDR3 length: 15 residues. DNA for the CDR3: TGTGCCAGTAGTATAGATCACGGCGGTACCGGGGAGCTGTTTTTT. It codes for CASSIDHGGTGELFF.

J is TRBJ1-6 and V is TRBV30; D might be TRBD1 (5 bases). The CDR3 extends over 16 amino acids. CDR1 GTSNPN and CDR2 SVGIG come from the germline V gene (reference sequence). V was cut by 0 bases and J by 13 bases, with 22 bases left in between. CDR3 sequence: CAWSVAGSRTRRPLHF. The CDR3 nucleotides are TGTGCCTGGAGTGTCGCCGGGTCCAGGACAAGACGCCCCCTCCACTTT.

The rearrangement uses TRBV18 and TRBJ1-5; D unclear. This CDR3 comprises 15 residues. Deletions cut 3 bases from V and 0 bases from J, with 9 bases between. CDR1 KGHSH and CDR2 LQKENI come from the germline V gene. CDR3 loop: CASSPEVDSNQPQHF. The CDR3 nucleotides read TGTGCCAGCTCACCCGAAGTCGATAGCAATCAGCCCCAGCATTTT.

This clone was seen once. The chain uses TRBV3-1 (or the pseudogene TRBV3-2) and TRBJ2-5; the D gene is possibly TRBD2 (6 bases). The CDR3 is 15 amino acids. Germline-derived CDR1 and CDR2 are LGHDT and YNNKEL (reference sequence). V was trimmed by 4 bases and J by 5 bases, leaving 17 bases between them. As DNA, the CDR3 is TGTGCCAGCAGCCGACTAGTGACCGGGCGCGAGACCCAGTACTTC. This gives the protein CASSRLVTGRETQYF.

The chain recombines TRBV6-5 with TRBJ2-7; the D is unclear. Germline CDR1 MNHEY, CDR2 SVGAGI. Trimming shortened V by 8 bases and J by 4 bases, and 9 bases separated the two germline ends. The CDR3 has 11 amino acids. CDR3 amino acids: CASQDGYEQYF. The CDR3 region has the DNA TGTGCCAGCCAAGACGGGTACGAGCAGTACTTC.

The V gene is TRBV6-5, the J gene TRBJ2-2, with a tentative D call TRBD1 (5 bases). This CDR3 spans 15 amino acids. From germline, CDR1 is MNHEY and CDR2 SVGAGI. V was cut by 7 bases and J by 8 bases, with 20 bases left in between. The CDR3 reads CASTQGAPSGGELFF. CDR3 nucleotide sequence: TGTGCCAGCACCCAAGGGGCGCCGTCCGGAGGGGAGCTGTTTTTT.

The rearrangement uses TRBV9 and TRBJ2-1; no reliable D call. Per the germline V gene, CDR1 is SGDLS and CDR2 is YYNGEE. Trimming cost V 0 bases and J 10 bases, with 11 bases left between them. The CDR3 consists of 13 residues. The CDR3 DNA reads TGTGCCAGCAGCGTAGGTGGGCCGAGCGAGCAGTTCTTC. Residues: CASSVGGPSEQFF.

This rearrangement joins TRBV14 to TRBJ1-4; D gene uncertain. Germline CDR1 reads SGHDN; CDR2 reads FVKESK. CDR3 length equals 15 residues. Trimming shortened V by 0 bases and J by 8 bases, and 13 bases separated the two germline ends. The CDR3 nucleotides read TGTGCCAGCAGCCAAGACGATGGTCTCGGAGAAAAACTGTTTTTT. It codes for CASSQDDGLGEKLFF.

This clone has a count of ten or more. The J gene is TRBJ1-2, the V gene TRBV7-9, with 8 bases identical to TRBD1. Unmatched junction bases numbered 7, after V lost 3 bases and J lost 4 bases. Germline V gives CDR1 SEHNR, CDR2 FQNEAQ (reference sequence). The CDR3 is 15 residues long. The CDR3: CASSFGTGGFYGYTF. CDR3 sequence (DNA): TGTGCCAGCAGCTTTGGGACAGGCGGTTTCTATGGCTACACCTTC. Full variable domain (outside the CDR3, taken from reference TRBV7-9 and TRBJ1-2): DTGVSQNPRHKITKRGQNVTFRCDPISEHNRLYWYRQTLGQGPEFLTYFQNEAQLEKSRLLSDRFSAERPKGSFSTLEIQRTEQGDSAMYLCASSFGTGGFYGYTFGSGTRLTVV.

CDR3 bases: TGTGCCAGCAGTGAAGCTAGGGGCTTCACTGAAGCTTTCTTT. Its protein product is CASSEARGFTEAFF. The chain employs TRBV6-1 and TRBJ1-1, with D perhaps matching TRBD1 (5 bases). CDR1 is MNHNS, CDR2 SASEGT, per germline. The CDR3 length is 14 residues. Between the trimmed V and J ends, which lost 0 bases and 4 bases, there was a span of 9 bases.

This clone is medium-sized in the sample. The chain links TRBV7-2 to TRBJ1-2; 9 bases map to TRBD1. The CDR3 has 14 residues. Trimming at V came to 5 bases and at J to 8 bases, leaving 9 bases not matched to a gene. The germline V gene has CDR1 SGHTA and CDR2 FQGNSA. CDR3 protein: CASSQNRGQGGYTF. In nucleotides, the CDR3 is TGTGCCAGCAGCCAGAACAGGGGGCAGGGCGGCTACACCTTC.

V and J are TRBV7-9 and TRBJ1-2; D not resolved. CDR3 length equals 18 residues. Looked up from germline, CDR1 is SEHNR and CDR2 is FQNEAQ (reference sequence). V was clipped by 2 bases and J by 3 bases, with 22 bases between them. DNA of the CDR3: TGTGCCAGCAGCTTAAAAGGGTCAGCCGGTCGTTCTGACTATGGCTACACCTTC. As protein: CASSLKGSAGRSDYGYTF.

This clone was seen only a few times. This rearrangement joins TRBV6-1 to TRBJ1-1, with a tentative D call TRBD1 (5 bases). Per the germline V gene, CDR1 is MNHNS and CDR2 is SASEGT. CDR3 length equals 13 residues. The germline V and J ends were trimmed by 2 bases and 8 bases, with 12 bases remaining between them. The CDR3 DNA is TGTGCCAGCAGTGAATACCGGGGGACCGAAGCTTTCTTT. Amino acid sequence: CASSEYRGTEAFF.

V is TRBV9 and J is TRBJ2-1; D remains ambiguous. CDR1 and CDR2 from the germline V gene are SGDLS and YYNGEE. The CDR3 extends over 14 amino acids. V was trimmed by 4 bases and J by 5 bases, leaving 13 bases between them. CDR3 nucleotides: TGTGCCAGCAGCCAACACCCGGGCAACAATGAGCAGTTCTTC. Translation: CASSQHPGNNEQFF.

The chain uses TRBV5-1 and TRBJ2-2; a weak D match, TRBD1 (6 bases). Germline V gene data show CDR1 as SGHRS and CDR2 as YFSETQ. V was trimmed by 4 bases and J by 2 bases, leaving 12 bases between them. There are 15 residues in the CDR3. The CDR3 coding sequence is TGCGCCAGCAGCCGCGGACAGCCCAACACCGGGGAGCTGTTTTTT. Its translation: CASSRGQPNTGELFF.

The chain carries TRBV5-8 and TRBJ2-2; 8 nucleotides match TRBD1. Germline loops: CDR1 SGHTS, CDR2 YDEGEE. V was clipped by 4 bases and J by 7 bases; unmatched bases: 12. The CDR3 runs 16 residues. The CDR3 is CASSLGGQGAIGELFF. CDR3 coding DNA: TGTGCCAGCAGCCTGGGGGGCCAGGGGGCGATCGGGGAGCTGTTTTTT.

The rearrangement links TRBV6-5 to TRBJ1-1; D perhaps matches TRBD1 (5 bases). Trimming left V 0 bases short and J 3 bases short, with 14 bases between. Germline V lookup: CDR1 MNHEY, CDR2 SVGAGI. The CDR3 covers 16 residues. The CDR3 sequence is CASSYSGAVEDTEAFF. CDR3 DNA sequence: TGTGCCAGCAGTTACTCAGGGGCCGTAGAGGACACTGAAGCTTTCTTT.

The J gene is TRBJ2-7, the V gene TRBV6-5, with D possibly matching TRBD1 (6 bases). Germline CDR1 is MNHEY and CDR2 is SVGAGI. V lost 4 bases, J lost 3 bases, and 13 bases lay in between. CDR3 length: 14 amino acids. In DNA form, the CDR3 reads TGTGCCAGCAGTTCCCGGGACACCAACTACGAGCAGTACTTC. It codes for CASSSRDTNYEQYF.

This chain joins TRBV6-5 and TRBJ1-2, with a possible D match to TRBD1 (5 bases). The CDR3 consists of 15 residues. CDR1 and CDR2 (germline): MNHEY, SVGAGI. V shed 8 bases and J shed 5 bases, with 21 bases lying between them. The CDR3 region is CASLQTGSHLYGYTF. The DNA of the CDR3 is TGTGCCAGCCTCCAAACAGGCAGCCACCTTTATGGCTACACCTTC.

V is TRBV3-1 (or the pseudogene TRBV3-2) and J is TRBJ2-7; D gene uncertain. Germline V gene data show CDR1 as LGHDT and CDR2 as YNNKEL (reference sequence). The V and J ends lost 0 bases and 4 bases respectively, with 7 bases between them. The CDR3 contains 13 residues. The CDR3 DNA reads as TGTGCCAGCAGCCAAGATAAAGGTTACGAGCAGTACTTC. It encodes CASSQDKGYEQYF.

The rearrangement joins TRBV5-5 to TRBJ1-1; weak D call: TRBD1 (5 bases). Germline CDR1 and CDR2: SGHKS and YYEKEE (reference sequence). The CDR3 has 16 amino acids. The ends were cut back, 4 bases at V and 1 base at J, with 17 bases in the middle. CDR3: CASSPRAGRWNTEAFF. DNA for the CDR3: TGTGCCAGCAGCCCCCGGGCGGGACGGTGGAACACTGAAGCTTTCTTT. The full variable domain, with the rest looked up from reference TRBV5-5 and TRBJ1-1, is DAGVTQSPTHLIKTRGQQVTLRCSPISGHKSVSWYQQVLGQGPQFIFQYYEKEERGRGNFPDRFSARQFPNYSSELNVNALLLGDSALYLCASSPRAGRWNTEAFFGQGTRLTVV.

V gene TRBV7-2 combines with J gene TRBJ1-2; no clear D gene. The CDR3 totals 15 residues. Germline V gene data show CDR1 as SGHTA and CDR2 as FQGNSA. V was clipped by 2 bases and J by 12 bases, with 22 bases between them. This chain's CDR3 is CASSLLVSLVEENTF. CDR3 coding DNA: TGTGCCAGCAGCTTATTAGTCAGTTTAGTCGAAGAGAACACCTTC.

The rearrangement uses TRBV7-9 and TRBJ2-7; D gene uncertain. Germline CDR1 and CDR2: SEHNR and FQNEAQ (reference sequence). The CDR3 covers 14 residues. V lost 1 base and J 5 bases, leaving 12 bases between the germline ends. This CDR3 reads CASSLGVGSNEQYF. CDR3 sequence (DNA): TGTGCCAGCAGCTTAGGGGTAGGTTCGAACGAGCAGTACTTC.

The CDR3 DNA reads TGTGCCAGCAGCTTCAAGATCGGTAGTCAGGAGACCCAGTACTTC. This encodes CASSFKIGSQETQYF. The V call is TRBV5-4, the J call TRBJ2-5, with unresolved D. The CDR3 extends over 15 amino acids. In germline, CDR1 is SGHNT, CDR2 YYREEE (reference sequence). V lost 2 bases and J 5 bases, leaving 16 bases between the germline ends. The variable domain in full, completed from reference TRBV5-4 and TRBJ2-5, reads ETGVTQSPTHLIKTRGQQVTLRCSSQSGHNTVSWYQQALGQGPQFIFQYYREEENGRGNFPPRFSGLQFPNYSSELNVNALELDDSALYLCASSFKIGSQETQYFGPGTRLLVL.

The rearrangement joins TRBV6-2 or TRBV6-3 to TRBJ2-3; TRBD2 is a possible D gene (5 bases). The length of the CDR3 is 15 residues. Germline V CDR1 and CDR2: MNHEY, SVGEGT. Trimming took off 4 bases at V and 2 bases at J, with 13 bases between the two ends. The CDR3 nucleotides read TGTGCCAGCAGTTTGGCGGGCCGGGTCACAGATACGCAGTATTTT. The encoded protein is CASSLAGRVTDTQYF.